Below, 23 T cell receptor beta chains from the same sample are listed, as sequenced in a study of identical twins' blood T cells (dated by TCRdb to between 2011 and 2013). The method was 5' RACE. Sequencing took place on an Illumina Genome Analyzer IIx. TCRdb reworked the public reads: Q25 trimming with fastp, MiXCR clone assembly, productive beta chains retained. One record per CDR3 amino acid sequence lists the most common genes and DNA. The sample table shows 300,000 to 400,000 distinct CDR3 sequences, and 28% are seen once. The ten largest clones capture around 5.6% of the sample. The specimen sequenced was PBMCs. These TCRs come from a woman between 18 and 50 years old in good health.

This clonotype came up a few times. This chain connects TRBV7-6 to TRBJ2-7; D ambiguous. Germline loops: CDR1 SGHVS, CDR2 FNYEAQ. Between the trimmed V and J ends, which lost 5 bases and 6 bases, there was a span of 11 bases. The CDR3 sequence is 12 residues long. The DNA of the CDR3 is TGTGCCAGCAGCCCAGGTCTAGGCGAGCAGTACTTC. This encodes CASSPGLGEQYF.

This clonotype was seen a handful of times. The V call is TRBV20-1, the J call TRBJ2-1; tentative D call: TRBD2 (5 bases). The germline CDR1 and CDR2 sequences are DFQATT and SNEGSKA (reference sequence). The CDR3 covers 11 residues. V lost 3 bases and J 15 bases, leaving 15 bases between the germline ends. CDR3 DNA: TGCAGTGCTAGCCATTTAGGACTCGTGTTCTTC. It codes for CSASHLGLVFF.

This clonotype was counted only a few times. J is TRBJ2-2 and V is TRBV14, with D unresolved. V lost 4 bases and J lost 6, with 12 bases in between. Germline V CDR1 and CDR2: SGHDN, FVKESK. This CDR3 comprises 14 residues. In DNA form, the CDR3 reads TGTGCCAGCAGCCTACTGGGTCGTCCCGGGGAGCTGTTTTTT. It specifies CASSLLGRPGELFF.

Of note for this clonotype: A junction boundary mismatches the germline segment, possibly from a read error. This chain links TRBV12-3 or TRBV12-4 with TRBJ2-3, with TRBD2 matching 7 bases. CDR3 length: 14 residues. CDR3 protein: CASSLAGTARTQYF. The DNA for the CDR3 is TGTGCCAGCAGCTTAGCGGGCACGGCCCGTACGCAGTATTTT.

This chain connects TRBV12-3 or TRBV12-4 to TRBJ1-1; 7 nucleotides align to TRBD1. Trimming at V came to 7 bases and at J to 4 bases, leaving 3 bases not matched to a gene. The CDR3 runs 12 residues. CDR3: CASKAGGTEAFF. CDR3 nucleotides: TGTGCCAGCAAGGCAGGGGGCACTGAAGCTTTCTTT.

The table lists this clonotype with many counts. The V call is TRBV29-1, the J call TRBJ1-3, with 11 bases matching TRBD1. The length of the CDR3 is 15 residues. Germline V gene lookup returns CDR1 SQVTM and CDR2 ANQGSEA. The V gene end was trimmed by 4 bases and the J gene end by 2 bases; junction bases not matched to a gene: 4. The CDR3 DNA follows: TGCAGCGTTGCGGGGACAGGGGGACCTGGAAACACCATATATTTT. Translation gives CSVAGTGGPGNTIYF.

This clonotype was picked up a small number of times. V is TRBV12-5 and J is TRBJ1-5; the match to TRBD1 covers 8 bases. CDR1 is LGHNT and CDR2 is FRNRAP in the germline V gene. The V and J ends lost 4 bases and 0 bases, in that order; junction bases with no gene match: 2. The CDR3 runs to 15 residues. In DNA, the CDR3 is TGTGCTAGTGGTTCGGGACAGGTTAGCAATCAGCCCCAGCATTTT. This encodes CASGSGQVSNQPQHF. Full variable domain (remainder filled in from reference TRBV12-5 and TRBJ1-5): DARVTQTPRHKVTEMGQEVTMRCQPILGHNTVFWYRQTMMQGLELLAYFRNRAPLDDSGMPKDRFSAEMPDATLATLKIQPSEPRDSAVYFCASGSGQVSNQPQHFGDGTRLSIL.

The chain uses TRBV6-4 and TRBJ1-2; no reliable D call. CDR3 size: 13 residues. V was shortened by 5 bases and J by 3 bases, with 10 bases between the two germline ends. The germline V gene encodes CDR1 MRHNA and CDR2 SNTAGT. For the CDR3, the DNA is TGTGCCAGCAGTCGTGGCAGTTACTATGGCTACACCTTC. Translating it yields CASSRGSYYGYTF.

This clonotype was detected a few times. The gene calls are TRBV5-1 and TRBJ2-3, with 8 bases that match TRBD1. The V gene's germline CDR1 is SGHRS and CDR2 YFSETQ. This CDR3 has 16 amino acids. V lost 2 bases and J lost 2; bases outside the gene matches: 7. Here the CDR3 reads CASSFQGARVTDTQYF. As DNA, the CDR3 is TGCGCCAGCAGCTTCCAGGGGGCGCGGGTCACAGATACGCAGTATTTT.

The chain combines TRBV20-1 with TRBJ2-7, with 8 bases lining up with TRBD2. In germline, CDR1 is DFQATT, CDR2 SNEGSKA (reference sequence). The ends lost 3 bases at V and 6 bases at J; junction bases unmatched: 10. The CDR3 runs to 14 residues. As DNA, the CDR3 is TGCAGTGCTAGGAATGGGACTAGAGCTCGCGAGCAGTACTTC. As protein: CSARNGTRAREQYF.

The CDR3 sequence: CASTLYVLTGGNTEAFF. CDR3 DNA sequence: TGTGCCAGCACGCTATATGTCCTAACTGGGGGGAACACTGAAGCTTTCTTT. The V call is TRBV6-6, the J call TRBJ1-1; possibly TRBD1 for D (5 bases). Germline CDR1 and CDR2: MNHNY and SVGAGI (reference sequence). Trimming removed 7 bases from V and 1 base from J, with 22 bases in between. CDR3 length: 17 amino acids.

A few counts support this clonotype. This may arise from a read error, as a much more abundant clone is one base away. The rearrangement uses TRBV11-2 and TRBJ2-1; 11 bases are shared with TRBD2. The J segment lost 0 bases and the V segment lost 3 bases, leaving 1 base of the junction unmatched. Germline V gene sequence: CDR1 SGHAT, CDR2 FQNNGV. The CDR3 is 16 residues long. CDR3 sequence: CASSFTSGSSYNEQFF. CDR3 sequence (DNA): TGTGCCAGCAGCTTCACTAGCGGGAGCTCCTACAATGAGCAGTTCTTC.

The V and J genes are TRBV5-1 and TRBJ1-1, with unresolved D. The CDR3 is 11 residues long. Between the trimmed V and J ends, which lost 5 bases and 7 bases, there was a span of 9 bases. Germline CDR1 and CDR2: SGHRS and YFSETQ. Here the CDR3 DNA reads TGCGCCAGCAGACTAAAGGGTGAAGCTTTCTTT. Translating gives CASRLKGEAFF.

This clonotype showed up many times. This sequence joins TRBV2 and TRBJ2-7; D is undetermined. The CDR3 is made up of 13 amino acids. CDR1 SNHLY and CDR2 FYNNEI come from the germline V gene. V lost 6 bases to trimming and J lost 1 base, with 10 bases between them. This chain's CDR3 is CASSPQVSYEQYF. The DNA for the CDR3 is TGTGCCAGCAGCCCTCAGGTTTCCTACGAGCAGTACTTC.

The CDR3 DNA is TGCAGTGCCTTCATCAGCGGGGCGCCTGAAGCTTTCTTT. Amino acids: CSAFISGAPEAFF. The gene calls are TRBV20-1 and TRBJ1-1; TRBD1 is a possible D gene (5 bases). Germline V gives CDR1 DFQATT, CDR2 SNEGSKA (reference sequence). The CDR3 is made up of 13 amino acids. The germline V and J ends were trimmed by 6 bases and 6 bases, with 17 bases remaining between them.

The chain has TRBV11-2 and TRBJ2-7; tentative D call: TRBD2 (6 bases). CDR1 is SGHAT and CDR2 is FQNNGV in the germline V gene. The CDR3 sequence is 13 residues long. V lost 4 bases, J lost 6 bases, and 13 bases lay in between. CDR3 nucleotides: TGTGCCAGCAGCTACGGGACTCCCTTCGAGCAGTACTTC. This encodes CASSYGTPFEQYF.

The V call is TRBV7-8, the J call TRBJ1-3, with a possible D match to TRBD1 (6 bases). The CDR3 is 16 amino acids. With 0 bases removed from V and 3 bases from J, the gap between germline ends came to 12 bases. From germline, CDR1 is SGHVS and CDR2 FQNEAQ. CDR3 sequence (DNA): TGTGCCAGCAGCTTAGCGCAACAGGGAGGTGGAAACACCATATATTTT. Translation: CASSLAQQGGGNTIYF.

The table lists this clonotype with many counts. CDR3: CSAIRDNQPQHF. CDR3 DNA sequence: TGCAGTGCTATTCGGGACAATCAGCCCCAGCATTTT. The V call is TRBV20-1, the J call TRBJ1-5; D is ambiguous. Trimming removed 4 bases at V and 3 bases at J, with 7 bases between. Germline-derived CDR1 and CDR2 are DFQATT and SNEGSKA (reference sequence). This CDR3 contains 12 residues.

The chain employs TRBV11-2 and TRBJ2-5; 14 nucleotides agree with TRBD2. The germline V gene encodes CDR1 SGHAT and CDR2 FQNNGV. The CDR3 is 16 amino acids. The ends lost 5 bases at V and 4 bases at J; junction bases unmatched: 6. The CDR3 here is CASSPLGTSGRETQYF. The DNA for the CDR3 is TGTGCCAGCAGCCCGCTAGGGACTAGCGGGAGAGAGACCCAGTACTTC.

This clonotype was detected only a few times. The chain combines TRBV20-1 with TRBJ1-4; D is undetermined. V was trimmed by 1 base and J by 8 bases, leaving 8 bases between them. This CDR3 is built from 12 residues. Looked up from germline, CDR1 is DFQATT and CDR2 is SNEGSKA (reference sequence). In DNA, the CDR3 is TGCAGTGCTAGAGGGGCGGAAGAAAAACTGTTTTTT. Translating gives CSARGAEEKLFF.

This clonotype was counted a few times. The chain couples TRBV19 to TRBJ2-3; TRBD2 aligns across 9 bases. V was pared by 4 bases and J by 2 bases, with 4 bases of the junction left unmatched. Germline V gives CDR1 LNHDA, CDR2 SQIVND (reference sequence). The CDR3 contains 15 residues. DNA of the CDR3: TGTGCCAGTAGTAGCCGACTAGCGGCCACAGATACGCAGTATTTT. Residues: CASSSRLAATDTQYF.

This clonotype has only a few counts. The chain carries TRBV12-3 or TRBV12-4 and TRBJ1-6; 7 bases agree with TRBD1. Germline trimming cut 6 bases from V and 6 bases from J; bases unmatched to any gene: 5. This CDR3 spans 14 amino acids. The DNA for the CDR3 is TGTGCCAGCAGAACCGGGACAGCTAATTCACCCCTCCACTTT. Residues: CASRTGTANSPLHF.

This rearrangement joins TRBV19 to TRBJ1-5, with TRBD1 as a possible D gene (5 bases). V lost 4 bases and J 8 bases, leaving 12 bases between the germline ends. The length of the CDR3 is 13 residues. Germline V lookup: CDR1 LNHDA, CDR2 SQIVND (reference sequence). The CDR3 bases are TGTGCCAGTAGTACGAACCTCAGGGAGCCCCAGCATTTT. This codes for CASSTNLREPQHF.